The T cell receptor (beta chain) under discussion was sequenced for a study of siplizumab effects on memory and regulatory T cells (dated by TCRdb to the late 2010s). Background for the entire study: The study looked at the effect of siplizumab, an anti-CD2 antibody, on alloreactive T-cell subsets in allogeneic mixed lymphocyte reactions made from human PBMCs. Study-wide findings and limitations: Because sequences at frequencies below about 10^-5 were poorly captured, only a minor fraction of alloreactive clones could be mapped back to unstimulated subsets. Whether proliferating Tregs from siplizumab cultures actually had suppressive function was not functionally confirmed. The cumulative frequency of alloreactive sequences that could be traced back to unstimulated CD4+ memory T cells was significantly reduced by siplizumab. Compared with memory T cells, unstimulated naive T cells appeared more diverse, and naive cells seemed to make a substantial contribution to the alloresponse. A naive or memory phenotype could not be assigned to roughly 75-96% of proliferating CD4+ or CD8+ clones. Among mappable alloreactive CD4+ clones, the Treg-derived fraction averaged 68.8% with siplizumab versus about 27% in control reactions.

Libraries were constructed by the immunoSEQ multiplex PCR assay. The deep sequencing platform assayed about 90,000 TCR templates per sample. Genomic DNA extracted from sorted T cells was used for TCRbeta CDR3 sequencing. On the study's bioinformatics: Clonal analysis of TCRbeta CDR3 data was done in the R programming language. Unstimulated samples were compared with post-reaction CFSE-low samples to define alloreactive CD4+ and CD8+ clones. Regulatory or non-regulatory origin was assigned to alloreactive CD4+ clones by matching of sequences to sorted unstimulated Treg and non-Treg repertoires. TCRdb stores this immuneACCESS table with in-frame sequences only. Part of the clones is absent; in the studies checked, under half of the shortfall reflects unresolved V genes, and no reason is known for the rest. Clonal size and the V and J genes are those of that table, whereas D and trimming came from the DNA. Here the sample has about 100,000 clones; roughly 94% occur a single time. In total, the top ten clones hold approximately 0.71% of the sample.

The junction carries 1 base between V and J, which are trimmed by 3 bases and 3 bases respectively. The CDR3, from cysteine to phenylalanine, totals 11 residues. The only DNA kept is the CDR3, 33 bases in frame from the first base. The germline V gene gives CDR1 as KGHSH and CDR2 as LQKENI. Sorted unstimulated T cells, along with proliferating T cells recovered from mixed lymphocyte reactions, underwent TCRbeta CDR3 sequencing. Fresh whole blood from around 10 HLA-typed healthy donors was used as the source from which PBMCs were isolated. Unstimulated CD4+ regulatory T cells were FACS-sorted to map the origin of alloreactive clones. A note on this clone: No cognate antigen has been identified for it. Base qualities are not at hand, and no much larger clone is one base apart. This specimen includes other DNA sequences encoding the same CDR3.

The sample was Tregs sorted from blood. The V and J genes are TRBV18 and TRBJ2-3, with no confidently assigned D gene. This sequence originates from a human donor in good health. The CDR3: CASSPTDTQYF. The nucleotides read TGTGCCAGCTCACCGACAGATACGCAGTATTTT.